This TCR beta chain derives from a study of T cells after posttransplantation cyclophosphamide. Generated by immunoSEQ multiplex PCR, the TCRdb table keeps only in-frame clones and is missing some. The sample includes about 16,000 clones, 94% of them seen just once. Cells defined as naive were viable CD3+CD4+ or CD3+CD8+ and CCR7+CD45RA+CD45RO-CD95-CD27+CD28+. This CDR3 spans 19 amino acids. In germline, CDR1 is MNHEY, CDR2 SMNVEV (reference sequence). J was trimmed by 0 bases and V by 6 bases; bases with no gene match: 12. On this clone itself: Its target is not known.

Study-level points and caveats: Donor CD8+ memory clones often dominated recipient blood repertoires at later times.

This clonotype was sampled from a woman aged 45-65 years in good health and a related stem cell transplant donor. The sequenced sample was naive CD4+ T cells sorted from blood. The chain links TRBV27 to TRBJ2-6; 9 bases map to TRBD1. CDR3 DNA: TGTGCCAGCAGCGACCTCCGGGACAGGGTTTTCTCTGGGGCCAACGTCCTGACTTTC. Translated, it gives CASSDLRDRVFSGANVLTF.